The 19 T cell receptor beta chains listed next were all sequenced from one sample in a study of Graves' ophthalmopathy and Graves' hyperthyroidism. Amplification from RNA transcripts yielded the TCR beta CDR3 regions. HTBI primers primed a first-round RT-PCR, and a second-round multiplex PCR followed. TCRdb re-called the multiplex PCR reads with MiXCR, one entry per CDR3 protein. The sample holds a few hundred thousand distinct CDR3 sequences; approximately 15% are singletons and the top ten take approximately 7%. What was sequenced was peripheral blood. These receptors all come from a woman younger than 30 with stable Graves' hyperthyroidism.

The chain is built from TRBV11-2 and TRBJ1-1; D ambiguous. Trimming took 5 bases from V and 8 from J, leaving 12 bases between them. Germline CDR1 and CDR2: SGHAT and FQNNGV. The CDR3 loop spans 12 amino acids. This CDR3 reads CASSAGPQEAFF. CDR3 coding DNA: TGTGCCAGCAGCGCGGGCCCCCAAGAAGCTTTCTTT. Supplemented by reference TRBV11-2 and TRBJ1-1, the full variable domain reads EAGVAQSPRYKIIEKRQSVAFWCNPISGHATLYWYQQILGQGPKLLIQFQNNGVVDDSQLPKDRFSAERLKGVDSTLKIQPAKLEDSAVYLCASSAGPQEAFFGQGTRLTVV.

This clonotype was detected ten times or more. This sequence joins TRBV12-3 or TRBV12-4 and TRBJ2-3; 7 bases line up with TRBD1. The CDR3 sequence is 15 residues long. V was pared by 6 bases and J by 4 bases, with 10 bases of the junction left unmatched. The CDR3 bases are TGTGCCAGCAGCCTAGGTGGGACAGTATCAGATACGCAGTATTTT. Translation: CASSLGGTVSDTQYF.

Many counts were recorded for this clonotype. The chain is built from TRBV11-2 and TRBJ1-1, with 8 bases aligning to TRBD1. Germline V gene data show CDR1 as SGHAT and CDR2 as FQNNGV. The CDR3 has 17 residues. After removal of 7 bases from V and 0 bases from J, the junction contained 13 bases not matched to a gene. CDR3 in DNA: TGTGCCAGCAACCTGGCTCCGGGACAGGCCATGAACACTGAAGCTTTCTTT. This encodes CASNLAPGQAMNTEAFF.

This clonotype came up many times. V usage is TRBV9 and J usage is TRBJ1-2; no definite D call. Trimming left V 3 bases short and J 6 bases short, with 3 bases between. CDR1 SGDLS and CDR2 YYNGEE come from the germline V gene. This CDR3 has 10 residues. This CDR3 is CASSGHGYTF. The CDR3 bases are TGTGCCAGCAGCGGACATGGCTACACCTTC.

This clonotype appeared a few times. The chain has TRBV4-2 and TRBJ2-7; tentatively, D is TRBD1 or TRBD2 (5 bases each). The CDR3 covers 17 residues. The V gene lost 1 base and the J gene lost 2 bases, with 18 bases spanning the gap. Germline V gene sequence: CDR1 LGHNA, CDR2 YNFKEQ. DNA for the CDR3: TGTGCCAGCAGCCAAGTCCCGGGTGTGGGACCCACCTACGAGCAGTACTTC. This sequence encodes CASSQVPGVGPTYEQYF.

This clonotype was counted at least ten times. The V and J genes are TRBV15 and TRBJ2-5; 7 nucleotides align to TRBD1. Trimming removed 4 bases from V and 3 bases from J; junction bases left unmatched: 5. The CDR3 has 14 residues. Germline values: CDR1 LNHNV, CDR2 YYDKDF (reference sequence). The chain's CDR3 is CATSIRTGEETQYF. The CDR3 bases are TGTGCCACCAGCATCCGTACAGGGGAAGAGACCCAGTACTTC. The full variable domain, completed using reference TRBV15 and TRBJ2-5, is DAMVIQNPRYQVTQFGKPVTLSCSQTLNHNVMYWYQQKSSQAPKLLFHYYDKDFNNEADTPDNFQSRRPNTSFCFLDIRSPGLGDTAMYLCATSIRTGEETQYFGPGTRLLVL.

This clonotype was recorded at least ten times. This chain links TRBV7-2 with TRBJ2-5; a possible D gene is TRBD2 (8 bases). CDR3 size: 15 residues. The germline gives CDR1 SGHTA, CDR2 FQGNSA. V shed 8 bases and J shed 6 bases, with 22 bases lying between them. Here the CDR3 reads CASGQRREGAQTQYF. CDR3 coding DNA: TGTGCCAGCGGGCAACGTCGGGAGGGGGCGCAGACCCAGTACTTC.

This clonotype was seen at least ten times. V is TRBV20-1 and J is TRBJ1-1; D is undetermined. Germline V lookup: CDR1 DFQATT, CDR2 SNEGSKA (reference sequence). The CDR3 has 12 amino acids. V lost 2 bases and J lost 4, with 8 bases in between. CDR3 residues: CSARLGGTEAFF. CDR3 bases: TGCAGTGCTAGATTGGGAGGCACTGAAGCTTTCTTT.

This clonotype was seen repeatedly, ten times or more. This chain links TRBV4-2 with TRBJ1-2; D gene unclear. The CDR3 spans 18 residues. With 0 bases removed from V and 4 bases from J, the gap between germline ends came to 21 bases. Germline V gene data show CDR1 as LGHNA and CDR2 as YNFKEQ. The CDR3 sequence is CASSQDRGFEVQRYGYTF. The CDR3 bases are TGTGCCAGCAGCCAAGATCGAGGGTTCGAAGTCCAGCGCTATGGCTACACCTTC.

Remarks on this clonotype: This may come from a read error, since a much larger clone is one base off. V gene TRBV5-4 combines with J gene TRBJ2-7; TRBD2 might be the D (5 bases). This CDR3 comprises 13 residues. The V gene's germline CDR1 is SGHNT and CDR2 YYREEE (reference sequence). The DNA of the CDR3 is TGTGCCAGCATTAAACGGGGTTCCTACGAGAAGTACTTC. It translates to CASIKRGSYEKYF.

This clonotype showed up many times. The J gene is TRBJ2-2, the V gene TRBV7-3, with a tentative D call TRBD2 (6 bases). The CDR3 is 19 residues long. Trimming shortened V by 1 base and J by 4 bases, and 22 bases separated the two germline ends. Germline V gene data show CDR1 as SGHTA and CDR2 as FQGTGA. For the CDR3, the DNA is TGTGCCAGCAGCTTAAGGGTGTCGGCGGGCCCCGGGAGCACCGGGGAGCTGTTTTTT. Translation: CASSLRVSAGPGSTGELFF.

In its sample, this clonotype was seen many times. DNA of the CDR3: TGTGCCAGTAGTATTTCCGGGGGGCAACTGAATCAGCCCCAGCATTTT. Its translation is CASSISGGQLNQPQHF. The chain uses TRBV19 and TRBJ1-5, with a tentative D call TRBD1 (6 bases). Trimming left V 3 bases short and J 4 bases short, with 16 bases between. This CDR3 region has 16 residues. Germline V gene sequence: CDR1 LNHDA, CDR2 SQIVND (reference sequence). Full variable domain (outside the CDR3, taken from reference TRBV19 and TRBJ1-5): DGGITQSPKYLFRKEGQNVTLSCEQNLNHDAMYWYRQDPGQGLRLIYYSQIVNDFQKGDIAEGYSVSREKKESFPLTVTSAQKNPTAFYLCASSISGGQLNQPQHFGDGTRLSIL.

A word on this clonotype: A much bigger clone sits one base away, suggesting this may be a read error. The chain links TRBV12-3 or TRBV12-4 to TRBJ2-2; TRBD2 is a possible D gene (5 bases). This CDR3 is built from 15 residues. V dropped 6 bases and J dropped 3 bases, with 14 bases sitting between them. CDR3 nucleotides: TGTGCCAGCAGCACACCTTACGGGGACACCGGGGAGCTGTTTTTT. Protein: CASSTPYGDTGELFF.

This clonotype was seen repeatedly, ten times or more. The chain employs TRBV7-8 and TRBJ1-3; no definite D call. Trimming took off 0 bases at V and 4 bases at J, with 10 bases between the two ends. The CDR3 length is 15 residues. Germline V CDR1 and CDR2: SGHVS, FQNEAQ. Here the CDR3 reads CASSLAQGRGNTIYF. CDR3 nucleotides: TGTGCCAGCAGCTTAGCGCAAGGGCGGGGAAACACCATATATTTT. Filled out from reference TRBV7-8 and TRBJ1-3, the complete variable domain reads GAGVSQSPRYKVAKRGQDVALRCDPISGHVSLFWYQQALGQGPEFLTYFQNEAQLDKSGLPSDRFFAERPEGSVSTLKIQRTQQEDSAVYLCASSLAQGRGNTIYFGEGSWLTVV.

This clonotype was counted a few times. This sequence joins TRBV6-2 or TRBV6-3 and TRBJ2-1; perhaps TRBD1 as D (6 bases). There are 14 residues in the CDR3. Trimming removed 8 bases from V and 5 bases from J, with 16 bases in between. CDR1 MNHEY and CDR2 SVGEGT come from the germline V gene. The CDR3 spells CASHGQWPDNEQFF. As DNA, the CDR3 is TGTGCCAGCCATGGACAGTGGCCAGACAATGAGCAGTTCTTC.

The table lists this clonotype with many counts. The gene calls are TRBV6-5 and TRBJ1-6; perhaps TRBD1 as D (5 bases). The germline V gene has CDR1 MNHEY and CDR2 SVGAGI. There are 18 residues in the CDR3. V lost 0 bases and J lost 0, with 12 bases in between. The CDR3 sequence is CASSYSNPGSSYNSPLHF. The CDR3 DNA reads TGTGCCAGCAGTTACTCGAATCCAGGGAGCTCCTATAATTCACCCCTCCACTTT.

The rearrangement joins TRBV11-2 to TRBJ1-5; TRBD1 is a possible D gene (6 bases). The CDR3 covers 15 residues. In germline, CDR1 is SGHAT, CDR2 FQNNGV. Trimming stripped 5 bases from V and 2 bases from J, with 13 bases between. The CDR3 DNA sequence: TGTGCCAGCAGCAGCGGACAGACGGGCAATCAGCCCCAGCATTTT. Its translation: CASSSGQTGNQPQHF.

A remark on this clonotype: It may be a read error: a sequence one base away is much more abundant. J is TRBJ1-2 and V is TRBV11-2, with 7 bases identical to TRBD1. This CDR3 region has 14 residues. V dropped 5 bases and J dropped 8; count of bases not matched to a gene: 11. Per the germline V gene, CDR1 is SGHAT and CDR2 is FQNNGV. The CDR3: CASSHLPQGRGYTF. The CDR3 DNA reads TGTGCCAGCAGCCATTTGCCACAGGGGAGAGGCTACACCTTC.

The DNA of the CDR3 is TGTGCCAGCTCACCATGGGCCACCCCCTACGAGCAGTACTTC. Encoded protein: CASSPWATPYEQYF. The chain employs TRBV18 and TRBJ2-7; D not certain. Trimming took 2 bases from V and 2 from J, leaving 10 bases between them. The V gene's germline CDR1 is KGHSH and CDR2 LQKENI. The CDR3 is made up of 14 amino acids.